The rows below give T cell receptor beta chains drawn from one sample of a study of shared clonotypes between healthy human individuals. Profiled with immunoSEQ multiplex PCR; TCRdb holds only in-frame clones, not every one. The sample lists about 1 million clones, under 80% occurring once. The sample comprised memory CD4+ T cells sorted from blood. These receptors came from a man in his late teens or twenties in good health. CDR3s include the opening cysteine and the closing phenylalanine or tryptophan. D genes are given only for firm matches. A row's size may be missing; if present it is once, few, many or a size class.

TRBD2 | few | TRBJ2-3 | TRBV5-4 | TGTGCCAGCAGCCCGACTAGCGGGGGTCGTACAGATACGCAGTATTTT | CASSPTSGGRTDTQYF
TRBD2 | . | TRBJ2-3 | TRBV2 | TGTGCCAGCGGGGGACTAGCGGGGGGCCGAACAGATACGCAGTATTTT | CASGGLAGGRTDTQYF
TRBD2 | . | TRBJ2-5 | TRBV7-2 | TGTGCCAGCAGCTTAGGGACTAGCGGGGGGCGCCAAGAGACCCAGTACTTC | CASSLGTSGGRQETQYF
. | . | TRBJ2-3 | TRBV29-1 | TGCAGCGCCACTCCCCTCCAGTCTAGCACAGATACGCAGTATTTT | CSATPLQSSTDTQYF
TRBD1 | . | TRBJ1-6 | TRBV2 | TGTGCCAGCACTTCCGCAGGGGGTAATTCACCCCTCCACTTT | CASTSAGGNSPLHF
. | . | TRBJ1-4 | TRBV9 | TGTGCCAGCAGCGTAGGTTCGCAGCTTGGTGAAAAACTGTTTTTT | CASSVGSQLGEKLFF
. | . | TRBJ2-3 | TRBV7-2 | TGTGCCAGCAGCAGACGGGGACCCGGGGGAGATACGCAGTATTTT | CASSRRGPGGDTQYF
TRBD2 | . | TRBJ2-6 | TRBV10-3 | TGTGCCATTACGGGACTAGCGGGAATATCTGGGGCCAACGTCCTGACTTTC | CAITGLAGISGANVLTF
. | . | TRBJ1-2 | TRBV6-5 | TGTGCCAGCAGTTACGTCGGGGGCGGAAGCTATGGCTACACCTTC | CASSYVGGGSYGYTF
. | . | TRBJ2-2 | TRBV5-1 | TGCGCCAGCAGCTTGGCACTAGCTCTAGGGGAGCTGTTTTTT | CASSLALALGELFF
TRBD1 | . | TRBJ1-1 | TRBV10-3 | TGTGCCATCAGTACCGGGACAGGGATGAACACTGAAGCTTTCTTT | CAISTGTGMNTEAFF
. | . | TRBJ2-2 | TRBV18 | TGTGCCAGCTCACCCGCCCCGGGGGAGCTGTTTTTT | CASSPAPGELFF
. | . | TRBJ2-1 | TRBV7-2 | TGTGCCAGCAGCTTAGACGGACAGACCTACAATGAGCAGTTCTTC | CASSLDGQTYNEQFF
TRBD2 | . | TRBJ2-2 | TRBV4-3 | TGCGCCAGCAGCCAAGACCCGCCGACTAGCGGTGGGACCATTGGCGGGGAGCTGTTTTTT | CASSQDPPTSGGTIGGELFF
TRBD1 | few | TRBJ2-5 | TRBV19 | TGTGCCAGTAGTATGCTGGGACAGAGCCAAGAGACCCAGTACTTC | CASSMLGQSQETQYF
. | few | TRBJ1-5 | TRBV19 | TGTGCCAGTAGTATCTTTGCGGGAAATCAGCCCCAGCATTTT | CASSIFAGNQPQHF
. | . | TRBJ1-5 | TRBV18 | TGTGCCAGCTCACGCTTCAACAGGGACAGCAATCAGCCCCAGCATTTT | CASSRFNRDSNQPQHF
. | . | TRBJ2-3 | TRBV7-2 | TGTGCCAGCAGCTACGACGACCCTCCATACACAGATACGCAGTATTTT | CASSYDDPPYTDTQYF
. | few | TRBJ2-1 | TRBV6-5 | TGTGCCAGCACCTTAAGCGGACCTTCCTACAATGAGCAGTTCTTC | CASTLSGPSYNEQFF
. | many | TRBJ1-5 | TRBV19 | TGTGCCAGTAGGGGTAGCAATCAGCCCCAGCATTTT | CASRGSNQPQHF
TRBD2 | . | TRBJ2-5 | TRBV5-4 | TGTGCCAGCAGCTCGTACTCTAGCGGGCAAGAGACCCAGTACTTC | CASSSYSSGQETQYF
. | . | TRBJ2-6 | TRBV7-8 | TGTGCCAGCAGCTTTGGAGGGCGCGCTGGGGCCAACGTCCTGACTTTC | CASSFGGRAGANVLTF
. | . | TRBJ1-5 | TRBV9 | TGTGCCAGCAGCCATCTTGCCAATCAGCCCCAGCATTTT | CASSHLANQPQHF
TRBD1 | . | TRBJ1-5 | TRBV7-9 | TGTGCCAGCAGCTTAGGGCAGACAGGGTTTAATCAGCCCCAGCATTTT | CASSLGQTGFNQPQHF
TRBD1 | . | TRBJ2-5 | TRBV2 | TGTGCCAGCAAAAGGGACAGGGGGACAGAGACCCAGTACTTC | CASKRDRGTETQYF
. | . | TRBJ1-2 | TRBV11-2 | TGTGCCAGCAGCTTAGATGGGCGGCGAAATGAGGGCTACACCTTC | CASSLDGRRNEGYTF
. | . | TRBJ1-1 | TRBV28 | TGTGCCAGCAGTAAGGGAAGGGTCATGAACACTGAAGCTTTCTTT | CASSKGRVMNTEAFF
. | . | TRBJ2-3 | TRBV11-2 | TGTGCCAGCAGCTTAGCCCCAGATACGCAGTATTTT | CASSLAPDTQYF
. | . | TRBJ1-4 | TRBV2 | TGTGCCAGCATGAGGGGCGGGAGTGAAAAACTGTTTTTT | CASMRGGSEKLFF
TRBD2 | . | TRBJ2-5 | TRBV6-1 | TGTGCCAGCAGTACCCCAGCGGGGGGTGATGAGACCCAGTACTTC | CASSTPAGGDETQYF
TRBD1 | . | TRBJ2-5 | TRBV28 | TGTGCCAGCAGTGAGAGGGGGCCAGGAGAGACCCAGTACTTC | CASSERGPGETQYF
TRBD2 | . | TRBJ2-5 | TRBV5-1 | TGCGCCAGCAGCTGGAGGTTAGCGGGAGACCAAGAGACCCAGTACTTC | CASSWRLAGDQETQYF
. | few | TRBJ2-7 | TRBV11-2 | TGTGCCAGCAGCGAGGACAGAATCTACGAGCAGTACTTC | CASSEDRIYEQYF
TRBD1 | few | TRBJ2-7 | TRBV7-2 | TGTGCCAGCAGCTTAGCAGGGACAGAGGCCTACGAGCAGTACTTC | CASSLAGTEAYEQYF
. | . | TRBJ1-1 | TRBV21-1 | TGTGCCACATCCCAGAGGGACAGGGGGACTGAAGCTTTCTTT | CATSQRDRGTEAFF
TRBD1 | . | TRBJ2-7 | TRBV18 | TGTGCCACCACGGACAGGGGGTATGACGAGCAGTACTTC | CATTDRGYDEQYF
. | . | TRBJ1-2 | TRBV29-1 | TGCAGCGTTGTCAGGGCAGCCTATGGCTACACCTTC | CSVVRAAYGYTF
. | once | TRBJ2-1 | TRBV5-6 | TGTGCCAGCAGCTTGGATTCAGGGGAAACCTACAATGAGCAGTTCTTC | CASSLDSGETYNEQFF
. | few | TRBJ1-3 | TRBV9 | TGTGCCAGCAGCGTAGGTATAGTAGACACCATATATTTT | CASSVGIVDTIYF
. | . | TRBJ2-3 | TRBV19 | TGTGCCAGTAGTATAAGATGGACAGATACGCAGTATTTT | CASSIRWTDTQYF
TRBD1 | once | TRBJ1-1 | TRBV5-3 | TGTGCCAGAAGCTTGTGGACAGGGCCTACCCTAATGAACACTGAAGCTTTCTTT | CARSLWTGPTLMNTEAFF
TRBD2 | . | TRBJ2-3 | TRBV12-5 | TGTGCTAGTGGGCTAGGACTAGCGGGGAGGACAGATACGCAGTATTTT | CASGLGLAGRTDTQYF
TRBD2 | few | TRBJ2-3 | TRBV7-2 | TGTGCCAGCAGCTTAGCCGGGACTAGCGGGAGCACAGATACGCAGTATTTT | CASSLAGTSGSTDTQYF
. | . | TRBJ1-2 | TRBV28 | TGTGCCAGCGAGTCGAGCATTATGGGATTCGAAACCTTC | CASESSIMGFETF